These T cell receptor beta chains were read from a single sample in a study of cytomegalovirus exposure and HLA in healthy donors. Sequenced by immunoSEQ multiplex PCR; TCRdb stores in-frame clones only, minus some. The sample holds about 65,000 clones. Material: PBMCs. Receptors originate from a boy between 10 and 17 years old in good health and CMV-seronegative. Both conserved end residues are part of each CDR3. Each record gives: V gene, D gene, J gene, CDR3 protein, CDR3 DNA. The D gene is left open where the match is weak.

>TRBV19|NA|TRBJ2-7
CASREQGGLGEQYF
TGTGCCAGTAGAGAACAGGGTGGCTTGGGTGAGCAGTACTTC
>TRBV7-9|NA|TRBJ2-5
CASSPESRENQYF
TGTGCCAGCAGCCCAGAGAGTCGGGAAAACCAGTACTTC
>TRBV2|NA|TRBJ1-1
CASSEGTVTEAFF
TGTGCCAGCAGTGAAGGGACAGTCACTGAAGCTTTCTTT
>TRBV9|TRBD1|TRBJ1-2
CASSVTGESGYTF
TGTGCCAGCAGCGTAACAGGGGAAAGTGGCTACACCTTC
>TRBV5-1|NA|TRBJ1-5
CASSLEPRVTNQPQHF
TGCGCCAGCAGCTTGGAACCCAGGGTTACAAATCAGCCCCAGCATTTT
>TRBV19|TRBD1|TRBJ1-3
CASSIGGQLFSSGNTIYF
TGTGCCAGTAGTATTGGGGGACAGTTGTTTTCTTCTGGAAACACCATATATTTT
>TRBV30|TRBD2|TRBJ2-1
CAWKRGGSEQFF
TGTGCCTGGAAACGGGGGGGGAGTGAGCAGTTCTTC
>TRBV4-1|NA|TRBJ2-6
CASSQFRTDSSGANVLTF
TGCGCCAGCAGCCAATTCAGGACAGACTCCTCTGGGGCCAACGTCCTGACTTTC
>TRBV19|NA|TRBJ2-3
CASTGGPGRDTQYF
TGTGCCAGTACCGGAGGGCCCGGCAGGGATACGCAGTATTTT
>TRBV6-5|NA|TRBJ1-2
CASSSVQVHGYTF
TGTGCCAGCTCTTCCGTGCAGGTCCATGGCTACACCTTC
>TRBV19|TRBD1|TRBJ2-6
CASSMDRAGANVLTF
TGTGCCAGTAGTATGGACAGGGCCGGGGCCAACGTCCTGACTTTC
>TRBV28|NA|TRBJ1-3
CASLETGPGNTIYF
TGTGCCTCTTTAGAGACAGGCCCTGGAAACACCATATATTTT
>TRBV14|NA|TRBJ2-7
CASSQADRDIAYEQYF
TGTGCCAGCAGCCAAGCGGACCGGGACATAGCCTACGAGCAGTACTTC
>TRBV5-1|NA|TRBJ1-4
CASSLRGGDEKLFF
TGCGCCAGCAGCTTGCGAGGGGGAGACGAAAAACTGTTTTTT
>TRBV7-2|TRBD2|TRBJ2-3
CASSFGTSGDTQYF
TGTGCCAGCAGCTTCGGGACTAGCGGAGACACGCAGTATTTT
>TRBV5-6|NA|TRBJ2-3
CASSLQVSGLAEF
TGTGCCAGCAGCTTGCAGGTGAGCGGGCTGGCTGAATTT
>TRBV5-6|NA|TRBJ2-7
CASSLPGGGGYEQYF
TGTGCCAGCAGCTTGCCTGGGGGAGGAGGCTACGAGCAGTACTTC
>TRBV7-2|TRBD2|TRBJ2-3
CASSVGRLAGGSYACYF
TGTGCCAGCAGCGTGGGGAGACTAGCGGGTGGGTCGTACGCGTGCTATTTT
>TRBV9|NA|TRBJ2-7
CASSVAGSDYEQYF
TGTGCCAGCAGCGTAGCCGGGAGTGATTACGAGCAGTACTTC
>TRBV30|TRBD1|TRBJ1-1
CAWSVPGTGGYSEAFF
TGTGCCTGGAGTGTACCCGGGACAGGGGGATATTCTGAAGCTTTCTTT
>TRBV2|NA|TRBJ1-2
CASSVTSDGYTF
TGTGCCAGCAGTGTTACAAGCGATGGCTACACCTTC
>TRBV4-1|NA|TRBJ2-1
CASSHDVRGSGEQFF
TGCGCCAGCAGCCACGACGTGAGGGGGTCTGGTGAGCAGTTCTTC
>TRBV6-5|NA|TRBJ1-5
CASRSTGSNQPQHF
TGTGCCAGCAGGTCCACAGGTAGCAATCAGCCCCAGCATTTT
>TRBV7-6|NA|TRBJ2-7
CASSTNQGSYEQYF
TGTGCCAGCAGCACTAATCAGGGGTCCTACGAGCAGTACTTC
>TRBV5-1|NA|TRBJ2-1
CASSLTGTNEQFF
TGCGCCAGCAGCTTGACTGGTACCAATGAGCAGTTCTTC
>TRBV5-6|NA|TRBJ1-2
CASSPGTLTNYGYTF
TGTGCCAGCAGCCCTGGGACACTTACTAACTATGGCTACACCTTC
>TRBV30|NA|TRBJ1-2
CAWSVSFNSPYGYTF
TGTGCCTGGAGTGTAAGCTTTAACAGCCCATATGGCTACACCTTC
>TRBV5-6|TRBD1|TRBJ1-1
CASSVRDRGSEAFF
TGTGCCAGCAGCGTCCGGGACAGGGGTTCCGAAGCTTTCTTT
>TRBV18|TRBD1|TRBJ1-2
CASSSGQGRSYGYTF
TGTGCCAGCTCATCCGGACAGGGTAGGAGCTATGGCTACACCTTC
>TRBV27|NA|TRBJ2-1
CASSLEGDGYNEQFF
TGTGCCAGCAGTTTAGAGGGGGACGGTTACAATGAGCAGTTCTTC
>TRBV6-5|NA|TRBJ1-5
CASSYGSGQPQHF
TGTGCCAGCAGTTACGGTTCGGGACAGCCCCAGCATTTT
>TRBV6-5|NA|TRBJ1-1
CASREQGKNTEAFF
TGTGCCAGCAGAGAACAGGGTAAGAACACTGAAGCTTTCTTT
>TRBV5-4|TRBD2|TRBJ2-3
CASSLVSSGRDTQYF
TGTGCCAGCAGCTTGGTTTCTAGCGGGAGGGATACGCAGTATTTT
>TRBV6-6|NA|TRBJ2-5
CASSYEGQETQYF
TGTGCCAGCAGTTACGAGGGCCAAGAGACCCAGTACTTC
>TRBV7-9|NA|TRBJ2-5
CASSSETQYF
TGTGCCAGCAGCTCGGAGACCCAGTACTTC
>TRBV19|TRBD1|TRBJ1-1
CASSLQGAGTEAFF
TGTGCCAGTAGCCTCCAGGGGGCAGGCACTGAAGCTTTCTTT
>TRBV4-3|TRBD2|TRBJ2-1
CASSQGASGRQGEQFF
TGCGCCAGCAGCCAAGGGGCTAGCGGGAGGCAAGGTGAGCAGTTCTTC
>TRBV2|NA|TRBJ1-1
CASREWGLNTEAFF
TGTGCCAGCCGCGAATGGGGCCTCAACACTGAAGCTTTCTTT
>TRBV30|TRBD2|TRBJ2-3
CAWTGGGTDTQYF
TGTGCCTGGACGGGGGGGGGCACAGATACGCAGTATTTT
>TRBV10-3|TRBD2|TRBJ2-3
CAIVSGSSAGDTQYF
TGTGCCATTGTTAGCGGGAGTTCCGCAGGAGATACGCAGTATTTT
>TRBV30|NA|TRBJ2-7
CAWTDTRYEQYF
TGTGCCTGGACGGACACACGATACGAGCAGTACTTC
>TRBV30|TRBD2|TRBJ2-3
CAWSTGLAGVTQYF
TGTGCCTGGAGTACCGGACTAGCGGGAGTTACGCAGTATTTT
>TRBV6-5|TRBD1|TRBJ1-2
CASRGTGVIYGYTF
TGTGCCAGCAGGGGGACAGGGGTCATCTATGGCTACACCTTC
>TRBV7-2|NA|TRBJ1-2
CASSLLGGSGYTF
TGTGCCAGCAGCTTATTGGGGGGATCTGGCTACACCTTC
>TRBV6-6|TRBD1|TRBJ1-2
CASSRDRDMYTF
TGTGCCAGCAGCCGGGACAGGGACATGTACACCTTC
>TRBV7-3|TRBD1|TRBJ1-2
CASSLDRTGDVYGYTF
TGTGCCAGCAGCTTAGATCGGACAGGGGATGTCTATGGCTACACCTTC
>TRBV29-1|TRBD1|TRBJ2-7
CSELTGGEAYEQYF
TGCAGCGAGCTTACAGGGGGCGAGGCCTACGAGCAGTACTTC
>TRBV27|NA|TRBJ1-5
CASSSGKGVFSNQPQHF
TGTGCCAGCAGTTCTGGGAAGGGGGTTTTTAGCAATCAGCCCCAGCATTTT
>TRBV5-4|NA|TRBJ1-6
CASSHRDISSPLHF
TGTGCCAGCAGCCACCGGGACATCAGTTCACCCCTCCACTTT
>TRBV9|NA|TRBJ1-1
CASSVALRNTEAFF
TGTGCCAGCAGCGTAGCTCTGAGGAACACTGAAGCTTTCTTT
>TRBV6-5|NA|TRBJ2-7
CASSYSPSAGYEQYF
TGTGCCAGCAGTTACTCGCCGTCGGCGGGTTACGAGCAGTACTTC
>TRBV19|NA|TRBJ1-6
CASSFPQGQEYSPLHF
TGTGCCAGTAGTTTCCCTCAGGGACAAGAGTATTCACCCCTCCACTTT
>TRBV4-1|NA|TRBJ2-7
CASSQFGTQTYEQYF
TGCGCCAGCAGCCAATTCGGGACACAGACCTACGAGCAGTACTTC
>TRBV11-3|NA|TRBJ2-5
CASSSGGQETQYF
TGTGCCAGCAGCAGTGGCGGCCAGGAGACCCAGTACTTC
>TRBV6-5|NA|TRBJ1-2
CASSYSKGGGYTF
TGTGCCAGCAGTTACTCGAAAGGGGGTGGCTACACCTTC